This TCR beta chain was recovered during a study of Ad26.COV2.S vaccination and SARS-CoV-2 variants. Study in general: The trial was COV1001 and the donor's arm was Ad26.COV2.S. Overall study findings and caveats: Post-vaccination breadth of spike-specific CD8+ and CD4+ T cell responses was reportedly substantial.

Some clones are missing from TCRdb's copy, which holds only in-frame ones; the method was immunoSEQ multiplex PCR. The table has 300,000 to 500,000 clones, more than 85% seen once. CDR3 length equals 16 residues. Trimming stripped 0 bases from V and 2 bases from J, with 13 bases between. Germline V gene data show CDR1 as SGHDN and CDR2 as FVKESK. Concerning this clone itself: What it binds is unknown.

Treatment meaning: some 20 received Ad26.COV2.S at low or high dose, single or two shots; several received placebo; per-sample allocation not given. Sampling happened 63 days after the first vaccine or placebo injection. A Boston donor was an adult aged 18-55 years. An Ad26 vector was used to express Wuhan-strain SARS-CoV-2 spike as the vaccine. The J gene is TRBJ2-5, the V gene TRBV14; the D gene is possibly TRBD1 (6 bases). The sample here was peripheral blood, taken in a trial of Ad26.COV2.S vaccine versus placebo. The sequence was obtained from a person aged 18-65 years who received the Ad26.COV2.S COVID-19 vaccine or a placebo. CDR3 sequence: CASSQEDKGVQETQYF. For the CDR3, the DNA is TGTGCCAGCAGCCAAGAGGACAAGGGGGTACAAGAGACCCAGTACTTC.